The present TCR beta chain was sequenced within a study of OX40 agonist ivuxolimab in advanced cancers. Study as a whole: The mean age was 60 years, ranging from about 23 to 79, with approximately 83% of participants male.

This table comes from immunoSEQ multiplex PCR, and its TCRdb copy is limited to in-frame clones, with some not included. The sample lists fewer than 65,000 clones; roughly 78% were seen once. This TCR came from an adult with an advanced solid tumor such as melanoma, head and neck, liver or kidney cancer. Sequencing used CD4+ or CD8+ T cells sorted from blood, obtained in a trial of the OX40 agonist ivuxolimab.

CDR3 in amino acids: CASSQLMGGTSTPLHF. CDR3 DNA sequence: TGCGCCAGCAGCCAACTCATGGGGGGGACGTCGACACCCCTCCACTTT. The genes are TRBV4-3 and TRBJ1-6; D is perhaps TRBD1 (5 bases). The CDR3 is 16 residues long. Trimming pared 2 bases from V and 11 bases from J, leaving 19 bases between. The germline CDR1 and CDR2 sequences are LGHNA and YSLEER.